This TCR beta chain is from a study of T cells in Graves' hyperthyroidism and ophthalmopathy. Each diagnosis was grounded in clinical symptoms, serum thyroxine and TRAb, thyroid ultrasound, and orbital computed tomography. In its sample, this clonotype was seen many times. TCR beta CDR3 regions were amplified from RNA transcripts. The HTBI set primed first-round TCR CDR3 RT-PCR. TCRdb re-called the multiplex PCR reads with MiXCR, one entry per CDR3 protein. The sample has some 340,000 distinct CDR3 sequences, roughly 15% seen once. Trimming took 0 bases from V and 0 from J, leaving 5 bases between them. The CDR3 consists of 13 residues. CDR1 is GTSNPN and CDR2 is SVGIG in the germline V gene (reference sequence).

This receptor was obtained from a middle-aged woman with Graves' ophthalmopathy. Sequencing was done on a sample of blood. This chain connects TRBV30 to TRBJ1-1; no firm D call. This CDR3 is CAWSVLMNTEAFF. Here the CDR3 DNA reads TGTGCCTGGAGTGTACTTATGAACACTGAAGCTTTCTTT. Together with reference TRBV30 and TRBJ1-1, the CDR3 gives the full variable domain: SQTIHQWPATLVQPVGSPLSLECTVEGTSNPNLYWYRQAAGRGLQLLFYSVGIGQISSEVPQNLSASRPQDRQFILSSKKLLLSDSGFYLCAWSVLMNTEAFFGQGTRLTVV.